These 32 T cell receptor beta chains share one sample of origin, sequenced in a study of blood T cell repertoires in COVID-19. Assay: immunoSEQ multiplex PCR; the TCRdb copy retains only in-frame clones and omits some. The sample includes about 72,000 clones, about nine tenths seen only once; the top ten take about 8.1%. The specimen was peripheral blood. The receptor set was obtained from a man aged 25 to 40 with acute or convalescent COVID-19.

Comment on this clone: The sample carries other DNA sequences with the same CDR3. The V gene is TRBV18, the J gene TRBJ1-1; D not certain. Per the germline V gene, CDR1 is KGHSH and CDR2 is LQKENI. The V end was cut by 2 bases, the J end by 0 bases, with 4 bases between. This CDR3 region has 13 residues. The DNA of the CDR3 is TGTGCCAGCTCACCAGACATGAACACTGAAGCTTTCTTT. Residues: CASSPDMNTEAFF. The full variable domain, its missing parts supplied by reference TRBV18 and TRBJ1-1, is NAGVMQNPRHLVRRRGQEARLRCSPMKGHSHVYWYRQLPEEGLKFMVYLQKENIIDESGMPKERFSAEFPKEGPSILRIQQVVRGDSAAYFCASSPDMNTEAFFGQGTRLTVV.

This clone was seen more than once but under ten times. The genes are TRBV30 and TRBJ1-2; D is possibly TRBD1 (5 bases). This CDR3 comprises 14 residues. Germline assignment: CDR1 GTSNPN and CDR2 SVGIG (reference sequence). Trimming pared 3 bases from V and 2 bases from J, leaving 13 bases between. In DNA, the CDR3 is TGTGCCTGGAGCGTGGCGGGGGTCAACTATGGCTACACCTTC. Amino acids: CAWSVAGVNYGYTF. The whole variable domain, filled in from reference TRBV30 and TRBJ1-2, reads SQTIHQWPATLVQPVGSPLSLECTVEGTSNPNLYWYRQAAGRGLQLLFYSVGIGQISSEVPQNLSASRPQDRQFILSSKKLLLSDSGFYLCAWSVAGVNYGYTFGSGTRLTVV.

This CDR3 reads CASSLAGFTDTQYF. CDR3 DNA: TGCGCCAGCAGTCTTGCGGGATTCACAGATACGCAGTATTTT. This chain links TRBV10-2 with TRBJ2-3; perhaps TRBD2 as D (6 bases). V was trimmed by 5 bases and J by 2 bases, leaving 11 bases between them. There are 14 residues in the CDR3. Germline V gene sequence: CDR1 WSHSY, CDR2 SAAADI.

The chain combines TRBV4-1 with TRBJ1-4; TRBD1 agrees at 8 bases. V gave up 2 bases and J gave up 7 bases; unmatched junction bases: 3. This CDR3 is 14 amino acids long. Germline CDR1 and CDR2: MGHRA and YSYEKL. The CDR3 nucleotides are TGCGCCAGCAGCCAACAGGGGGCAGGTGAAAAACTGTTTTTT. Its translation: CASSQQGAGEKLFF.

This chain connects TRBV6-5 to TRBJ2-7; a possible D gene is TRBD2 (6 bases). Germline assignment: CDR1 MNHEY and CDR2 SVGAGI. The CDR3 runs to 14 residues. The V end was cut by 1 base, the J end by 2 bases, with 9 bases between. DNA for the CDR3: TGTGCCAGCAGTTACTACAGGACTACCTACGAGCAGTACTTC. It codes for CASSYYRTTYEQYF.

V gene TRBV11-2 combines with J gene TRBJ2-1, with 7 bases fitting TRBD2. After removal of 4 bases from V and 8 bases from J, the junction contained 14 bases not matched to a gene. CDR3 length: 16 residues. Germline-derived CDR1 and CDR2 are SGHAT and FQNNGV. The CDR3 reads CASSSPRGRGGDEQFF. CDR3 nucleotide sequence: TGTGCCAGCAGCTCTCCTCGGGGGAGGGGAGGGGATGAGCAGTTCTTC.

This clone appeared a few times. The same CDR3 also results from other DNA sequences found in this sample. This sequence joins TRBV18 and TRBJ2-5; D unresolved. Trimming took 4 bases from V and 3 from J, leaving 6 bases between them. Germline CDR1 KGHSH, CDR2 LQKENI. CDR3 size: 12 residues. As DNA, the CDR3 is TGTGCCAGCTCACTACTTAAAGAGACCCAGTACTTC. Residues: CASSLLKETQYF.

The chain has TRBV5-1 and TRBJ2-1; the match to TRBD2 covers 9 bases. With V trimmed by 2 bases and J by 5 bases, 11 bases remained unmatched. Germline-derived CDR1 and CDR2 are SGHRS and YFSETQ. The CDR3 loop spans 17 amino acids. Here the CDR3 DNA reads TGCGCCAGCAGCTTAAAAGGCGGGAGGGCCTTCGACAATGAGCAGTTCTTC. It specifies CASSLKGGRAFDNEQFF.

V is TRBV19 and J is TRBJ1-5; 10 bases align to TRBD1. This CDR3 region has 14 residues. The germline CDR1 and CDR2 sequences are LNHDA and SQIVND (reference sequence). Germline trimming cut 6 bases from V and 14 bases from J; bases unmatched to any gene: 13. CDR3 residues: CASRTGGPISPKHF. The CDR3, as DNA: TGTGCCAGTAGGACAGGGGGCCCCATTAGCCCAAAGCATTTT.

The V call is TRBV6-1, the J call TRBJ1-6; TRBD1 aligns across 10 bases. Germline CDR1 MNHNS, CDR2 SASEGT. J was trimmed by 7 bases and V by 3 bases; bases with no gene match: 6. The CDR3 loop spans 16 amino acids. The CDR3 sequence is CASSDKPGQGNSPLHF. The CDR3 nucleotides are TGTGCCAGCAGTGATAAACCGGGACAGGGGAATTCACCCCTCCACTTT.

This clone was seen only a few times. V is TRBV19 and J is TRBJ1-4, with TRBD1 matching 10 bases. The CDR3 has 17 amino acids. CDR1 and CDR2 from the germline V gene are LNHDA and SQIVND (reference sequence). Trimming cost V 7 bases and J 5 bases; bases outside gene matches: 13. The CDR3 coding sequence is TGTGCCAGTAAACCGGGACAGGGGATTGCCCCCAATGAAAAACTGTTTTTT. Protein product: CASKPGQGIAPNEKLFF.

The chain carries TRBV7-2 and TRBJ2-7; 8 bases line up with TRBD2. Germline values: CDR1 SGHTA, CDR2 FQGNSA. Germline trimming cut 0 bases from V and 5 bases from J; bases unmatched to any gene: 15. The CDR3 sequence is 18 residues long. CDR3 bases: TGTGCCAGCAGCTTAGCGCTTGGGTCCAGCGGGAGTGCCCACGAGCAGTACTTC. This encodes CASSLALGSSGSAHEQYF. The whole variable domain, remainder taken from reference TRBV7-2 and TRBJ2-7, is GAGVSQSPSNKVTEKGKDVELRCDPISGHTALYWYRQSLGQGLEFLIYFQGNSAPDKSGLPSDRFSAERTGGSVSTLTIQRTQQEDSAVYLCASSLALGSSGSAHEQYFGPGTRLTVT.

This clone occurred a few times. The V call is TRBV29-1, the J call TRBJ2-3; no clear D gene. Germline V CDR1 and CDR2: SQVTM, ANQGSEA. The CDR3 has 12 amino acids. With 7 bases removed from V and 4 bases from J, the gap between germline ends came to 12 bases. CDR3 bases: TGCAGCGCTCGCCTCGGGTCAGATACGCAGTATTTT. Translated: CSARLGSDTQYF.

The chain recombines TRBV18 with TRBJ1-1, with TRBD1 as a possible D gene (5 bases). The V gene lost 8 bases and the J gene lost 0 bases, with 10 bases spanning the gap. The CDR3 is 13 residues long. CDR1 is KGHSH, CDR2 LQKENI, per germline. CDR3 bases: TGTGCCAGCCAGGGTGGGCTGAACACTGAAGCTTTCTTT. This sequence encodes CASQGGLNTEAFF.

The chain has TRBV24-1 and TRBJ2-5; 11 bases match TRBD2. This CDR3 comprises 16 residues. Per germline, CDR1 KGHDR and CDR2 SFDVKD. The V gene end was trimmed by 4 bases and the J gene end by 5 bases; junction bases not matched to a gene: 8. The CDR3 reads CATSEGSGRAAETQYF. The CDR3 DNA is TGTGCCACCAGTGAAGGTAGCGGGAGGGCCGCCGAGACCCAGTACTTC.

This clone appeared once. The CDR3 loop reads CASRVSRNTEAFF. In nucleotides, the CDR3 is TGCGCCAGCAGAGTGAGTCGAAACACTGAAGCTTTCTTT. This chain joins TRBV5-1 and TRBJ1-1; no clear D. CDR1 and CDR2 (germline): SGHRS, YFSETQ. Trimming shortened V by 5 bases and J by 2 bases, and 10 bases separated the two germline ends. The CDR3 contains 13 residues.

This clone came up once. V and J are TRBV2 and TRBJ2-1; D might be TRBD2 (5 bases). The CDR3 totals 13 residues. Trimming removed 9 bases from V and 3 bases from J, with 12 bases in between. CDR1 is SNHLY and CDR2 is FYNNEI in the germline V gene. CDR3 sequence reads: CASGAEFYNEQFF. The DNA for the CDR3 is TGTGCCAGTGGAGCGGAATTCTACAATGAGCAGTTCTTC.

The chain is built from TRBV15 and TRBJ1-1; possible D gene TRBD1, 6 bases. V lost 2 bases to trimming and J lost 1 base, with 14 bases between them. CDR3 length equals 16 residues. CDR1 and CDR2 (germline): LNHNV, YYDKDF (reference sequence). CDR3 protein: CATSRSRTVGNTEAFF. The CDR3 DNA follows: TGTGCCACCAGCAGAAGCCGGACAGTTGGGAACACTGAAGCTTTCTTT.

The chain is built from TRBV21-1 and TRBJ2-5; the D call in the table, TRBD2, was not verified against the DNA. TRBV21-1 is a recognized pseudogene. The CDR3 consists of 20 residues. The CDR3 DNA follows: TGTGCCAGCAGCAAAGAAGTGTACACTAGCTTGGTTCTGGGGGAAGAGACCCAGTACTTC. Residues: CASSKEVYTSLVLGEETQYF.

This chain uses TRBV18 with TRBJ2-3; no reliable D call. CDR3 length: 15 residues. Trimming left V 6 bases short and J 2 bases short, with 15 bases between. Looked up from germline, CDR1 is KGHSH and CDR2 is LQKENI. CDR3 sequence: CASSQVAPPTDTQYF. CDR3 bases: TGTGCCAGCTCCCAAGTAGCCCCTCCCACAGATACGCAGTATTTT.

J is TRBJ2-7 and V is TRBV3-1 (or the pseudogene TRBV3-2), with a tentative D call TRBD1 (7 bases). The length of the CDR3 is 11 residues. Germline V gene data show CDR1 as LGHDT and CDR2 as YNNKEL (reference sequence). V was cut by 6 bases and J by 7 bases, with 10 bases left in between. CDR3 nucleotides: TGTGCCAGCAGACAGGGGAGGGAGCAGTACTTC. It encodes CASRQGREQYF.

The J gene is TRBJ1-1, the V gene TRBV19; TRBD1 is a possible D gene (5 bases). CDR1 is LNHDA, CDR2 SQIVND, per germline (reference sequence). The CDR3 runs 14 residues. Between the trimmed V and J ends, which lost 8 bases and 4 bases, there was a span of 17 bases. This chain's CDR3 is CASASGRGGTEAFF. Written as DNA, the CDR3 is TGTGCCAGTGCCTCAGGGCGGGGTGGCACTGAAGCTTTCTTT.

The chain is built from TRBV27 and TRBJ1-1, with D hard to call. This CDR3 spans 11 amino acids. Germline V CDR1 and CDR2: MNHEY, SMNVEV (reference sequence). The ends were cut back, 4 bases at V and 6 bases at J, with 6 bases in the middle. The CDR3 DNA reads TGTGCCAGCAGTTCCGGGGCTGAAGCTTTCTTT. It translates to CASSSGAEAFF.

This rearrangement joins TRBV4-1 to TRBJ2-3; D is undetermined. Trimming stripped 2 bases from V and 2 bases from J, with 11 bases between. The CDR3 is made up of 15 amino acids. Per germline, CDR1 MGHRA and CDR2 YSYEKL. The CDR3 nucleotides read TGCGCCAGCAGCCAAAGGCCGGGTCACACAGATACGCAGTATTTT. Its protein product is CASSQRPGHTDTQYF.

CDR3 in amino acids: CASSEAGAQPQHF. CDR3 coding DNA: TGCGCCAGCAGTGAGGCAGGGGCTCAGCCCCAGCATTTT. V gene TRBV10-1 combines with J gene TRBJ1-5; maybe TRBD1 (6 bases). Germline V gives CDR1 WNHNN, CDR2 SYGVQD (reference sequence). V was cut by 2 bases and J by 6 bases, with 8 bases left in between. CDR3 length equals 13 residues.

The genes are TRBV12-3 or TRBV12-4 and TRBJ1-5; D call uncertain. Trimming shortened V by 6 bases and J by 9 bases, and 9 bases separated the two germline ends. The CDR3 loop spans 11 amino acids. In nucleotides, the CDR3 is TGTGCCAGCAGCGGAGCTGGGCCCCAGCATTTT. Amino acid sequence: CASSGAGPQHF.

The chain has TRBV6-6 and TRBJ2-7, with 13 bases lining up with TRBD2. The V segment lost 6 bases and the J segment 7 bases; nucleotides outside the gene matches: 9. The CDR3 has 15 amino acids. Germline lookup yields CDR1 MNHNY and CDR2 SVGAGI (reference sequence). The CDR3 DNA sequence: TGTGCCAGCAGACAAGGGACTAGCGGGAATAGGGAGCAGTACTTC. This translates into CASRQGTSGNREQYF.

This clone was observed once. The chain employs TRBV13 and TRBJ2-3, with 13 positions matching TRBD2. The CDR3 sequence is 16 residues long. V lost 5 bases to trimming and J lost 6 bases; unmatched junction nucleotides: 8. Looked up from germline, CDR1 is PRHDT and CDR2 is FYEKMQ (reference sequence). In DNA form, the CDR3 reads TGTGCCAGCAGCGGAGGGACTAGCGGGAAACGGGATACGCAGTATTTT. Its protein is CASSGGTSGKRDTQYF.

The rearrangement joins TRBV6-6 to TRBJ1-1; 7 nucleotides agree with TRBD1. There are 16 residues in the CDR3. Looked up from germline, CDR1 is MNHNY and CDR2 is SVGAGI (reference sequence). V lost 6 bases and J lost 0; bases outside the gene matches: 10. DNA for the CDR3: TGTGCCAGCAGCCGATCCACAGGGGTAGTGAACACTGAAGCTTTCTTT. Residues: CASSRSTGVVNTEAFF.

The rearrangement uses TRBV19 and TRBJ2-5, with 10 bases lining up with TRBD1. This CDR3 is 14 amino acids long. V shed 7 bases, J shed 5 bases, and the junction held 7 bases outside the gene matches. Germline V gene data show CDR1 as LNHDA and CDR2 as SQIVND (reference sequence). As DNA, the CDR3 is TGTGCCAGTAAACGACAGGGGGCGGGGGAGACCCAGTACTTC. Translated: CASKRQGAGETQYF.

In nucleotides, the CDR3 is TGTGCCAGCAGCATCCGTCAGGATAATGAAAAACTGTTTTTT. It translates to CASSIRQDNEKLFF. The chain links TRBV7-2 to TRBJ1-4; D is uncertain. Trimming removed 5 bases at V and 4 bases at J, with 11 bases between. This CDR3 spans 14 amino acids. Germline CDR1 SGHTA, CDR2 FQGNSA. Based on the CDR3 plus reference TRBV7-2 and TRBJ1-4, the full variable domain is GAGVSQSPSNKVTEKGKDVELRCDPISGHTALYWYRQSLGQGLEFLIYFQGNSAPDKSGLPSDRFSAERTGGSVSTLTIQRTQQEDSAVYLCASSIRQDNEKLFFGSGTQLSVL.

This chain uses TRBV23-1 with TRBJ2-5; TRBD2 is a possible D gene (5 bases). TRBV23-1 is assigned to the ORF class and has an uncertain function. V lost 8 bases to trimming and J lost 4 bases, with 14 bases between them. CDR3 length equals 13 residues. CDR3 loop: CASPDGVPETQYF. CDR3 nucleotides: TGCGCCAGCCCAGACGGGGTCCCAGAGACCCAGTACTTC.